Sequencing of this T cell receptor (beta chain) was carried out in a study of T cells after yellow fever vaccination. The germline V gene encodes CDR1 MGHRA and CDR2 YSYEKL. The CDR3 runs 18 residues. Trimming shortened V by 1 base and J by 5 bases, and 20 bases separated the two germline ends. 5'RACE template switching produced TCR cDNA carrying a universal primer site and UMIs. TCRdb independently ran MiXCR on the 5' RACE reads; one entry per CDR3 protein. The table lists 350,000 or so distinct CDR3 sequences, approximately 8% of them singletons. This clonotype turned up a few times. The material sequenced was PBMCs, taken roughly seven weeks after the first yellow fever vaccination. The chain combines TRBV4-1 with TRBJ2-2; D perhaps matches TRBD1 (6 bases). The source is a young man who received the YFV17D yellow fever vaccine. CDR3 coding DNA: TGCGCCAGCAGCCAAGCGGGAATCAGGGGCGAAAGTACCGGGGAGCTGTTTTTT. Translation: CASSQAGIRGESTGELFF.